The 16 T cell receptor beta chains below were found in one sample sequenced in a study of radiotherapy plus CTLA-4 blockade in lung cancer (dated by TCRdb to 2017 to 2018). Library preparation employed the immunoSEQ multiplex PCR assay. TCRdb limited this immuneACCESS table to in-frame rearrangements with V and J called. A share of clones is missing; checked studies link under half to unresolved V genes, and the rest is unexplained. The sample contains about 100,000 clones, 83% of them found a single time. Together, the top ten hold roughly 0.84% of the sample. Sequencing was performed on peripheral blood, taken from a patient treated with radiotherapy plus ipilimumab. The receptors were sampled from a human donor with non-small cell lung cancer who had stable disease on radiotherapy plus ipilimumab.

The genes are TRBV28 and TRBJ2-4, with D possibly being TRBD1 or TRBD2 (7 bases each). The CDR3 has 15 residues. CDR1 MDHEN and CDR2 SYDVKM come from the germline V gene. V lost 6 bases and J lost 3, with 15 bases in between. The CDR3 coding sequence is TGTGCCAGCAGGCTCCAGGGGGGGCTCAAAAACATTCAGTACTTC. Amino acids: CASRLQGGLKNIQYF.

The V and J genes are TRBV28 and TRBJ1-2; TRBD1 matches at 12 bases. This CDR3 has 13 residues. V trimming: 6 bases; J trimming: 10 bases; junction bases outside the gene matches: 6. The germline CDR1 and CDR2 sequences are MDHEN and SYDVKM. This CDR3 is CASRPGTGGIYTF. In nucleotides, the CDR3 is TGTGCCAGCAGGCCCGGGACAGGGGGCATCTACACCTTC.

This sequence joins TRBV30 and TRBJ2-1; D ambiguous. Trimming cost V 0 bases and J 9 bases, with 12 bases left between them. From germline, CDR1 is GTSNPN and CDR2 SVGIG (reference sequence). The CDR3 is 13 amino acids. CDR3 bases: TGTGCCTGGAGTGTATCCCCCCGAGGTGAGCAGTTCTTC. This sequence encodes CAWSVSPRGEQFF.

V gene TRBV9 combines with J gene TRBJ1-2; D remains unclear. The germline V gene encodes CDR1 SGDLS and CDR2 YYNGEE. Trimming pared 5 bases from V and 4 bases from J, leaving 12 bases between. This CDR3 comprises 13 residues. The CDR3 reads CASSGGKIYGYTF. The CDR3 region has the DNA TGTGCCAGCAGTGGCGGCAAGATCTATGGCTACACCTTC.

This rearrangement joins TRBV14 to TRBJ1-1, with D perhaps TRBD1 (5 bases). Germline V lookup: CDR1 SGHDN, CDR2 FVKESK. The CDR3 extends over 14 amino acids. Deletions cut 4 bases from V and 8 bases from J, with 17 bases between. The CDR3 spells CASSLVRGGTEAFF. Written as DNA, the CDR3 is TGTGCCAGCAGCCTAGTTAGAGGCGGGACGGAAGCTTTCTTT.

This clone was counted a single time. The chain couples TRBV28 to TRBJ1-5, with a possible D match to TRBD1 (5 bases). The CDR3 has 15 residues. The V gene's germline CDR1 is MDHEN and CDR2 SYDVKM. Between the trimmed V and J ends, which lost 8 bases and 5 bases, there was a span of 19 bases. CDR3 sequence reads: CASSLGEGKYQPQHF. CDR3 sequence (DNA): TGTGCCAGCTCCTTGGGAGAGGGGAAGTATCAGCCCCAGCATTTT.

The genes are TRBV5-1 and TRBJ1-1; no reliable D call. The CDR3 has 16 amino acids. Germline V lookup: CDR1 SGHRS, CDR2 YFSETQ. The V and J ends lost 0 bases and 0 bases respectively, with 12 bases between them. The CDR3 coding sequence is TGCGCCAGCAGCTTGGCCTCGGGGAACGTGAACACTGAAGCTTTCTTT. This sequence encodes CASSLASGNVNTEAFF.

The chain carries TRBV5-1 and TRBJ1-6; 7 bases agree with TRBD1. Germline V gene sequence: CDR1 SGHRS, CDR2 YFSETQ. With V trimmed by 0 bases and J by 5 bases, 5 bases remained unmatched. The CDR3 spans 16 residues. The DNA of the CDR3 is TGCGCCAGCAGCTTGGGAGGGGGCCGAGATAATTCACCCCTCCACTTT. Translated, it gives CASSLGGGRDNSPLHF. The full variable domain, with the rest looked up from reference TRBV5-1 and TRBJ1-6, is KAGVTQTPRYLIKTRGQQVTLSCSPISGHRSVSWYQQTPGQGLQFLFEYFSETQRNKGNFPGRFSGRQFSNSRSEMNVSTLELGDSALYLCASSLGGGRDNSPLHFGNGTRLTVT.

The chain couples TRBV7-2 to TRBJ1-2, with 10 bases aligning to TRBD1. This CDR3 is built from 16 residues. Per germline, CDR1 SGHTA and CDR2 FQGNSA. The V and J ends lost 4 bases and 0 bases, in that order; junction bases with no gene match: 5. The CDR3 loop reads CASSYGTGASNYGYTF. In DNA form, the CDR3 reads TGTGCCAGCAGCTATGGGACAGGGGCATCTAACTATGGCTACACCTTC.

This rearrangement joins TRBV7-9 to TRBJ2-1, with a tentative D call TRBD2 (5 bases). The CDR3 length is 12 residues. With 5 bases removed from V and 10 bases from J, the gap between germline ends came to 12 bases. Germline V gives CDR1 SEHNR, CDR2 FQNEAQ (reference sequence). The CDR3 here is CASSTGSEEQFF. The CDR3, as DNA: TGTGCCAGCAGCACCGGTAGCGAAGAGCAGTTCTTC. The whole variable domain, filled in from reference TRBV7-9 and TRBJ2-1, reads DTGVSQNPRHKITKRGQNVTFRCDPISEHNRLYWYRQTLGQGPEFLTYFQNEAQLEKSRLLSDRFSAERPKGSFSTLEIQRTEQGDSAMYLCASSTGSEEQFFGPGTRLTVL.

This chain joins TRBV10-1 and TRBJ2-3; 7 positions match TRBD1. Germline V gene sequence: CDR1 WNHNN, CDR2 SYGVQD (reference sequence). The V gene end was trimmed by 7 bases and the J gene end by 4 bases; junction bases not matched to a gene: 20. The CDR3 spans 18 residues. CDR3 protein: CASKRPPGQVPIPDTQYF. The CDR3 DNA reads as TGCGCCAGCAAACGCCCCCCCGGACAGGTACCAATCCCAGATACGCAGTATTTT.

The count of this clone is one. The chain combines TRBV4-1 with TRBJ2-3; the match to TRBD2 covers 8 bases. V lost 5 bases and J lost 2; bases outside the gene matches: 18. This CDR3 region has 19 residues. CDR1 is MGHRA and CDR2 is YSYEKL in the germline V gene. CDR3 DNA: TGCGCCAGCAGCGTACCCTGGACTAGCCTTGGCAGACACACAGATACGCAGTATTTT. Residues: CASSVPWTSLGRHTDTQYF.

The V gene is TRBV7-9, the J gene TRBJ2-7, with D perhaps TRBD1 (5 bases). Germline loops: CDR1 SEHNR, CDR2 FQNEAQ (reference sequence). Trimming removed 5 bases from V and 3 bases from J, with 17 bases in between. CDR3 size: 15 residues. CDR3 residues: CASSQSRVSNYEQYF. The CDR3 DNA is TGTGCCAGCAGCCAATCCAGGGTTTCCAACTACGAGCAGTACTTC.

The chain combines TRBV4-1 with TRBJ2-4; TRBD2 agrees at 13 bases. Germline V lookup: CDR1 MGHRA, CDR2 YSYEKL. The CDR3 has 17 residues. V shed 2 bases, J shed 6 bases, and the junction held 7 bases outside the gene matches. The CDR3 reads CASSQTGLAGVGNIQYF. CDR3 coding DNA: TGCGCCAGCAGCCAAACCGGACTAGCGGGAGTTGGAAACATTCAGTACTTC.

This chain joins TRBV2 and TRBJ2-1, with 7 bases that match TRBD1. The CDR3 consists of 13 residues. V trimming: 4 bases; J trimming: 8 bases; junction bases outside the gene matches: 5. The germline gives CDR1 SNHLY, CDR2 FYNNEI. CDR3 sequence reads: CASSVTGKDEQFF. CDR3 DNA: TGTGCCAGCAGTGTGACAGGGAAGGATGAGCAGTTCTTC.

This clone appeared a few times. The chain employs TRBV19 and TRBJ2-4; TRBD1 aligns across 7 bases. The CDR3 consists of 15 residues. V shed 4 bases and J 2 bases; nucleotides not matched to a gene: 5. Germline-derived CDR1 and CDR2 are LNHDA and SQIVND (reference sequence). CDR3 in amino acids: CASSTQTGTKNIQYF. In nucleotides, the CDR3 is TGTGCCAGTAGTACTCAGACAGGGACCAAAAACATTCAGTACTTC.